This is a list of T cell receptor beta chains from one sample in a study of T cells in Graves' hyperthyroidism and ophthalmopathy. MiXCR, applied by TCRdb to the multiplex PCR reads, yields one record per CDR3 protein. The repertoire holds some 720,000 distinct CDR3 sequences, with about a sixth as singletons. The sample taken for sequencing was blood. Receptors originate from a man between 18 and 35 years old with Graves' hyperthyroidism. CDR3s leave out the opening cysteine and the closing phenylalanine or tryptophan.

v_call cdr3_length cdr3_aa
TRBV10-3 13 AISDRTGGSYEQY
TRBV30 12 AWSVGGGNTEAF
TRBV7-2 9 ASSLGNEQY
TRBV20-1 11 STGEGRTDTQY
TRBV20-1 16 SARDIRLAGAGANVLT
TRBV28 13 ASSLGDRGTSGYT
TRBV7-9 11 ASSFGGKETQY
TRBV20-1 14 SATGLAGAAYNEQF
TRBV7-6 13 ASSPRLAGNTEQY
TRBV5-1 11 ASSGTKEYEQY
TRBV28 13 ASREESIGNQPQH
TRBV28 11 ASGTGTYNEQF
TRBV12-3/TRBV12-4 12 ASSFPERRETQY
TRBV2 10 ASSYHTGELF
TRBV7-2 15 ASSLSIGLAGVETQY
TRBV20-1 13 SARDFSAGYHEQY
TRBV3-1 13 ASSQAGGFSYEQY
TRBV28 12 ASSPLTENYGYT